This entry features one TCR beta chain sequence. No antigen is known for it. The record originates from a study of identical twins. TCRdb redid the calling of the 5' RACE reads with MiXCR, one entry per CDR3 protein. The sample includes 520,000 or so distinct CDR3 sequences, roughly a fifth of them seen just once. Study results and caveats: Out-of-frame alpha sequences shared by twins were enriched for low generation probability.

V shed 2 bases and J shed 2 bases, with 9 bases lying between them. Germline loops: CDR1 KGHSH, CDR2 LQKENI. The length of the CDR3 is 14 residues. These data are also associated with another study on T cells expressing NK-cell markers. That source reports: For several experiments, T cell sorting was restricted to the alpha-beta TCR population by means of an anti-gamma-delta TCR antibody.

The chain employs TRBV18 and TRBJ1-2; D is ambiguous. Sequences were obtained from CD4+ T cells sorted from blood. This sequence originates from a woman aged 18 to 35 in good health. In nucleotides, the CDR3 is TGTGCCAGCTCACCAATCGTGGACAACTATGGCTACACCTTC. Its translation: CASSPIVDNYGYTF.